This paragraph covers one T cell receptor beta chain sequence. Its binding antigen is unknown. Per-base quality was not reported, and no clone a single base away is much larger than it. The data originate from a study of blood T cell repertoires in COVID-19 (dated by TCRdb to the early 2020s). With regard to the full study: Collaborator samples came from the United States, Italy and Spain and covered acute and convalescent phases of COVID-19. The prospective study material was composed of cDNA or gDNA derived from T cells, B-cell-depleted T cells, or PBMCs. Deeply sampled blood TCRbeta repertoires from subjects exposed to, actively infected with, or recovered from COVID-19 were included in the dataset. The repertoires were released in a freely available public database intended as a resource for research on the immune response to SARS-CoV-2. Samples came from the ongoing ImmuneRACE study (first 160 participants) plus 1,254 subjects from 6 global collaborators. The sample metadata nearly always contained a de-identified subject ID, COVID-19 status, age in years and sex. Where available, HLA class I and class II types were obtained from metadata supplied by the sample provider rather than from assay-based typing.

Study-wide findings and limitations: The quantity of clinical and demographic metadata differed by source and by participant and was supplied without curation.

Each collaborating institution followed its own protocols to collect whole blood in K2EDTA tubes. For TCRbeta analysis, collaborator samples were shipped as frozen whole blood, as isolated PBMCs, or as DNA extracted from either sample type. The immunoSEQ Assay, a bias-controlled multiplex PCR, was used to amplify TCRbeta CDR3 regions from genomic DNA. On the study's bioinformatics: The number of nucleated cells in each sample was estimated from the amplification of reference gene primers within the assay. To quantify the absolute abundance of each unique TCRbeta CDR3 rearrangement, sequence reads were collapsed and filtered. For each sample, productive Simpson clonality was calculated as the square root of Simpson's diversity index across productive rearrangements. The table comes from immuneACCESS by way of TCRdb, which keeps in-frame sequences with V and J called. Part of the clones is missing from these tables; in studies checked, under half for an unresolved V gene and the rest for unknown reasons. V and J calls plus clone size are reproduced from that table; the DNA served to infer D and trimming. The sample includes about 200,000 clones, with more than 75% observed a single time. The ten largest account for 3% to 3.5% of the sample.

The sample comprised peripheral blood. This sequence originates from a man between 60 and 75 years old with acute or convalescent COVID-19.

The base sequence is TGTGCCAGCAGCTTAACAGCAGCGAACACCGGGGAGCTGTTTTTT. Its coded protein is CASSLTAANTGELFF. The V gene is TRBV5-5 and the J gene is TRBJ2-2; no D gene call is confident. From the cysteine through the phenylalanine, the CDR3 covers 15 amino acids. Kept here is only the CDR3 DNA, which spans 45 bases and is read in frame from base 1. The germline V gene encodes CDR1 SGHKS and CDR2 YYEKEE (reference sequence). V is reduced by 2 bases and J by 0 bases, leaving a spacing of 8 bases between them.